This T cell receptor beta chain emerged from a study of vaccination effects on CD4 cells after COVID-19. Points from the study as a whole: In people who had recovered, most post-vaccine spike-reactive clones were new vaccine-induced clones.

Before any sequencing was done, the ViraFEST assay used viral peptide pools to expand antigen-specific CD4+ T cells. Following culture for 9 to 11 days, CD4+ T cells were isolated. SARS-CoV-2 infected the person between March and December 2020, as confirmed by PCR. PBMC cultures contained about 2 million cells per well, approximately 10 IU/ml IL-2 and 10 ug/ml peptides. Negative control culture was done with an HIV-1 Nef peptide pool. Profiling relied on immunoSEQ multiplex PCR, and the TCRdb table lists in-frame clones only, not all of them. This table holds fewer than 90,000 clones, 65% to 75% found once. About this clone: Its antigen is unidentified.

Per the germline V gene, CDR1 is LNHDA and CDR2 is SQIVND (reference sequence). This CDR3 comprises 17 residues. The V gene end was trimmed by 9 bases and the J gene end by 8 bases; junction bases not matched to a gene: 18. The sequencing used CD4+ T cells from PBMCs cultured with HIV peptides, collected before COVID-19 vaccination. Indicated subset: HIV-1 Nef peptide pool negative control/reference culture. This clonotype was obtained from a human donor who had a prior SARS-CoV-2 infection. The chain joins TRBV19 to TRBJ1-4; the match to TRBD1 covers 10 bases. The DNA of the CDR3 is TGTGCCAGCTCCGTAGCCTGGGACAGGGGACAACGCGAAAAACTGTTTTTT. This codes for CASSVAWDRGQREKLFF.